What follows describes a single T cell receptor beta chain. There are 15 residues in the CDR3. Germline V gene lookup returns CDR1 SGHTA and CDR2 FQGTGA. The germline V and J ends were trimmed by 4 bases and 0 bases, with 12 bases remaining between them. Assay: immunoSEQ multiplex PCR; the TCRdb copy retains only in-frame clones and omits some. This sample has about 110,000 clones, with 80% to 95% found just once. This record comes from a study of T cell responses to AZD1222 COVID-19 vaccine. This chain uses TRBV7-3 with TRBJ1-1; D not certain. Sequences were derived from peripheral blood, sampled 28 days after the second AZD1222 dose. The sequence was obtained from an adult who received the AZD1222 COVID-19 vaccine. The CDR3 region is CASSSSGGVNTEAFF. CDR3 DNA: TGTGCCAGCAGCTCATCAGGAGGTGTGAACACTGAAGCTTTCTTT.